This T cell receptor beta chain was identified in a study of T cells in Graves' hyperthyroidism and ophthalmopathy. The study, taken as a whole, reports: Within blood appeared most thyroid clonotypes that had expanded above 0.001.

This clonotype occurred many times. Its antigen is undetermined. Germline-derived CDR1 and CDR2 are MDHEN and SYDVKM. The CDR3 has 16 amino acids. V lost 3 bases to trimming and J lost 1 base; unmatched junction nucleotides: 5. Orbital computed tomography and thyroid ultrasound, together with serum TRAb and thyroxine and clinical symptoms, were used for diagnoses. RNA transcripts served as the template for amplifying TCR beta CDR3 regions. HTBI primers drove first-round RT-PCR of the TCR CDR3. A single record per CDR3 protein comes from TCRdb applying MiXCR to the multiplex PCR reads. This table holds around 380,000 distinct CDR3 sequences, roughly 13% found once.

The sequenced material came from blood. The chain combines TRBV28 with TRBJ1-1; 10 positions agree with TRBD1. The receptor comes from a man aged 30 to 39 with Graves' hyperthyroidism that later progressed to Graves' ophthalmopathy. CDR3 amino acids: CASSFRTGGRNTEAFF. The CDR3 DNA is TGTGCCAGCAGTTTCCGGACAGGGGGAAGGAACACTGAAGCTTTCTTT.